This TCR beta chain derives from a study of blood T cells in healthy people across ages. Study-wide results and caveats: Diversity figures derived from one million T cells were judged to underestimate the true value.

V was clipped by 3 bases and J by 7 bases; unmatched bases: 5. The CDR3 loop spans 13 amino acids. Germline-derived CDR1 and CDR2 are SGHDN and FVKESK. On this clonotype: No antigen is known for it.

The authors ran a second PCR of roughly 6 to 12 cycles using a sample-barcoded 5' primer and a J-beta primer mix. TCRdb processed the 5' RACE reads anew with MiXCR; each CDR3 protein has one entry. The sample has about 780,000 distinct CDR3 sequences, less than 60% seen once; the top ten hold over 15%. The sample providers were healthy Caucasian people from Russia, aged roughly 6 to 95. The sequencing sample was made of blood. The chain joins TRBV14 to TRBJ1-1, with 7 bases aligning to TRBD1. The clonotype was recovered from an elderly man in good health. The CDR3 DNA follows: TGTGCCAGCAGCCACCCCCGGGACAGTGAAGCTTTCTTT. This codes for CASSHPRDSEAFF.